This T cell receptor beta chain is drawn from a study of T cell changes during pregnancy in multiple sclerosis. Clones were read by immunoSEQ multiplex PCR, and TCRdb kept only the in-frame ones, dropping some. The sample lists about 67,000 clones, 89% occurring once. CDR3 length equals 16 residues. V lost 0 bases to trimming and J lost 3 bases; unmatched junction nucleotides: 7. From germline, CDR1 is MNHEY and CDR2 SVGAGI. This TCR derives from a female donor with multiple sclerosis, enrolled in a pregnancy study. The source was peripheral blood, collected in the first trimester of pregnancy. J is TRBJ1-1 and V is TRBV6-5; 7 positions agree with TRBD1. The CDR3 region is CASSYSGTEWYTEAFF. CDR3 nucleotides: TGTGCCAGCAGTTACTCCGGGACAGAATGGTACACTGAAGCTTTCTTT.